The 2 T cell receptor beta chains below come from one sample, sequenced in a study of glioma-infiltrating T cells. The iRepertoire nested amplicon-rescue multiplex PCR amplified TCR alpha and beta CDR3s from RNA. TCRdb re-derived calls from the multiplex PCR reads in MiXCR, one entry per CDR3 protein. The table includes tens of thousands of distinct CDR3 sequences, about 25% detected once. The sequencing sample was made of glioma tissue, nonneoplastic brain tissue, or PBMCs (not recorded which). Source of these receptors: a human donor with low-grade glioma or glioblastoma, undergoing nonglioma brain surgery, or in good health (not recorded which).

This clonotype was counted only a few times. This chain links TRBV30 with TRBJ1-3, with D unresolved. The ends were cut back, 3 bases at V and 0 bases at J, with 9 bases in the middle. The CDR3 is 14 residues long. From germline, CDR1 is GTSNPN and CDR2 SVGIG (reference sequence). This CDR3 reads CAWSRLSSGNTIYF. The CDR3, as DNA: TGTGCCTGGAGCAGGTTATCCTCTGGAAACACCATATATTTT.

Many counts were recorded for this clonotype. The chain uses TRBV20-1 and TRBJ1-5; tentative D call: TRBD1 (5 bases). Looked up from germline, CDR1 is DFQATT and CDR2 is SNEGSKA (reference sequence). The CDR3 runs to 15 residues. With 0 bases removed from V and 3 bases from J, the gap between germline ends came to 12 bases. The CDR3 DNA reads as TGCAGTGCTAGAGAGGGGGAGGTTTCCAATCAGCCCCAGCATTTT. Translation gives CSAREGEVSNQPQHF.